The sequence of this T cell receptor (beta chain) was determined in a study of shared clonotypes between healthy human individuals. General study points: Measured sharing among donors was expected to vary with sequencing depth. Memory subsets generally showed smaller estimated richness than naive subsets did. Genetic and exposure-history diversity was limited by the few donors.

Comment on this clone: Its matching antigen is unknown.

Clones were sequenced by immunoSEQ multiplex PCR, and TCRdb holds only the in-frame ones, with some missing. The sample carries 2.5 million or so clones, just over 90% recorded once. The germline CDR1 and CDR2 sequences are MGHRA and YSYEKL. The V gene lost 1 base and the J gene lost 2 bases, with 12 bases spanning the gap. The CDR3 is 15 amino acids. The sample taken for sequencing was naive CD4+ T cells sorted from blood. Subset here: CD45RA+ positively selected. The rearrangement joins TRBV4-1 to TRBJ2-7, with D possibly called TRBD1 or TRBD2 (5 bases each). The clonotype was recovered from a man younger than 35 in good health. The CDR3 loop is CASSQVEGTAYEQYF. The CDR3 nucleotides read TGCGCCAGCAGCCAAGTCGAGGGGACCGCCTACGAGCAGTACTTC.